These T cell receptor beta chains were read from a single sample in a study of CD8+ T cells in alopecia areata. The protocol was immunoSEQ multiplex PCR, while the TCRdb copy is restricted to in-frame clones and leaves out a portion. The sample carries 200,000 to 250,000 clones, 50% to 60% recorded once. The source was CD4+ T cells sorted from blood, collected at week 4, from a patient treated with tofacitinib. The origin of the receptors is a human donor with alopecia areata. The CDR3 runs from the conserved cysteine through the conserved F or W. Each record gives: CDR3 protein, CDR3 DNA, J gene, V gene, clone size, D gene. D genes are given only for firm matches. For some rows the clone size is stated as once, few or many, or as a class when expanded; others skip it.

CSVGLLGGTEAFF,TGCAGCGTTGGCCTTCTGGGGGGCACTGAAGCTTTCTTT,TRBJ1-1,TRBV29-1,NA,NA
CSVRDRGQNEQYF,TGCAGCGTTCGGGACAGGGGACAGAACGAGCAGTACTTC,TRBJ2-7,TRBV29-1,NA,TRBD1
CAWSYNPGDRLNSPLHF,TGTGCCTGGAGCTATAACCCGGGGGACAGACTCAATTCACCCCTCCACTTT,TRBJ1-6,TRBV30,NA,TRBD1
CASSHMDAEVFF,TGTGCCAGCAGCCACATGGACGCGGAAGTGTTCTTC,TRBJ2-1,TRBV7-6,NA,NA
CASSLWGDQPQHF,TGTGCCAGCAGCTTGTGGGGAGATCAGCCCCAGCATTTT,TRBJ1-5,TRBV7-9,few,NA
CASSLVLAAGGNEQFF,TGCGCCAGCAGCTTGGTCTTGGCGGCGGGGGGCAATGAGCAGTTCTTC,TRBJ2-1,TRBV5-1,once,TRBD2
CSGSGRLNTEAFF,TGCAGCGGATCGGGACGGCTGAACACTGAAGCTTTCTTT,TRBJ1-1,TRBV29-1,once,NA
CASSLNKGQNLNTEAFF,TGTGCCAGCAGCTTAAATAAAGGGCAGAACCTTAACACTGAAGCTTTCTTT,TRBJ1-1,TRBV7-2,few,NA
CSVEENLVGGHYGYTF,TGCAGCGTTGAAGAGAACCTTGTTGGGGGTCACTATGGCTACACCTTC,TRBJ1-2,TRBV29-1,few,NA
CSVYGQGFAEAFF,TGCAGCGTCTACGGACAGGGTTTCGCTGAAGCTTTCTTT,TRBJ1-1,TRBV29-1,few,TRBD1
CASSEHDSTDTQYF,TGTGCCAGCAGTGAACATGACAGCACAGATACGCAGTATTTT,TRBJ2-3,TRBV6-1,NA,NA
CASSQRTGHEQFF,TGCGCCAGCAGCCAACGAACAGGGCATGAGCAGTTCTTC,TRBJ2-1,TRBV5-1,NA,NA
CASSLRVGASGIFEQYF,TGCGCCAGCAGCTTGAGAGTTGGAGCTAGCGGTATCTTCGAGCAGTACTTC,TRBJ2-7,TRBV5-1,NA,TRBD2
CSVEDLRQSEQYF,TGCAGCGTTGAAGATCTTCGGCAGTCCGAGCAGTACTTC,TRBJ2-7,TRBV29-1,NA,NA
CASSPPAGGTDTQYF,TGTGCCAGCTCACCACCGGCGGGGGGCACAGATACGCAGTATTTT,TRBJ2-3,TRBV18,NA,TRBD2
CASSSDGQKVPNQPQHF,TGTGCCAGCAGCTCAGACGGCCAGAAGGTTCCCAATCAGCCCCAGCATTTT,TRBJ1-5,TRBV7-2,NA,NA
CASSYALQPHLGYTF,TGTGCCAGCAGTTACGCTCTCCAACCCCACCTCGGCTACACCTTC,TRBJ1-2,TRBV6-5,NA,NA
CASSLGPQEYIQYF,TGTGCCAGCAGCTTAGGTCCCCAGGAGTACATTCAGTACTTC,TRBJ2-4,TRBV7-2,few,NA
CASSGGTDNSPLHF,TGTGCCAGCAGTGGCGGGACAGATAATTCACCCCTCCACTTT,TRBJ1-6,TRBV6-1,few,TRBD1
CASAPGQEGNHYGYTF,TGTGCCAGCGCGCCGGGACAGGAGGGGAACCACTATGGCTACACCTTC,TRBJ1-2,TRBV7-2,NA,TRBD1
CASSPYRGNSYEQYF,TGTGCCAGCTCACCTTACAGGGGGAATTCCTACGAGCAGTACTTC,TRBJ2-7,TRBV18,many,TRBD1